The entry below gives a single TCR beta chain sequence along with its context. The data originate from a study of blood T cell repertoires in COVID-19. Looking at the study overall: Sites across the United States, Italy and Spain contributed samples from acute and convalescent COVID-19. Sources were T cells, B-cell-depleted T cells, or PBMCs; the material itself was cDNA or gDNA.

The authors' processing: Amplification with reference gene primers provided the estimates of nucleated cell counts. Measured with immunoSEQ multiplex PCR; TCRdb has only the in-frame clones, and not every one. That table furnishes V, J and clone size, whereas the DNA furnished D and trimming. Of 100,000 to 150,000 clones listed, almost 70% are singletons. This CDR3 region has 15 residues. The V gene end was trimmed by 7 bases and the J gene end by 5 bases; junction bases not matched to a gene: 7. The germline V gene has CDR1 ENHRY and CDR2 SYGVKD. Specimen: peripheral blood. This clonotype was obtained from a woman aged 70-85 years with acute or convalescent COVID-19. This chain links TRBV10-3 with TRBJ1-6, with TRBD1 matching 8 bases. CDR3 sequence reads: CAITSGQGNNSPLHF. As DNA, the CDR3 is TGTGCCATCACCTCCGGACAGGGCAATAATTCACCCCTCCACTTT.